The sequence of this T cell receptor beta chain was determined in a study of T cell clonality in common variable immunodeficiency. Broader study findings: Common variable immunodeficiency TCR beta sequences reportedly had fewer deletions and N-nucleotide insertions.

The germline gives CDR1 DFQATT, CDR2 SNEGSKA (reference sequence). The CDR3 length is 13 residues. Between the trimmed V and J ends, which lost 5 bases and 5 bases, there was a span of 15 bases. In regard to this clone: What it binds is not known. From the germline J gene comes the end of the CDR3, since the read stops 3 residues before it.

Profiled with immunoSEQ multiplex PCR; TCRdb holds only in-frame clones, not every one. Its table records fewer than 20,000 clones. The rearrangement uses TRBV20-1 and TRBJ2-5, with unresolved D. The source is a human donor with common variable immunodeficiency. Sequenced: peripheral blood mononuclear cells. This chain's CDR3 is CSAPLGLLETQYF. Incomplete CDR3 DNA: TGCAGTGCTCCCCTGGGCCTTTTGGAGACC.